The clone carrying this TCR beta chain has a count of ten or more. The antigen is unknown. This record comes from a study of T-cell memory formation after mild COVID-19. Study background: Clusters of TCRs were largely donor specific. Whole-study findings and limits: The pre-infection memory compartment contained some responding clones, suggesting cross-reactive memory joined.

Trimming removed 5 bases from V and 9 bases from J, with 23 bases in between. The CDR3 totals 15 residues. A 5'RACE reaction primed in the constant segment made cDNA libraries of TCR alpha and TCR beta, and these carried sample barcodes and UMIs. TCRdb itself ran the 5' RACE reads through MiXCR, one entry per CDR3 protein. This sample has roughly 510,000 distinct CDR3 sequences, with around a sixth found just once. V gene TRBV12-3 or TRBV12-4 combines with J gene TRBJ2-7; D remains unclear. This sequence was found in an adult woman who had mild COVID-19 (a few samples of this study predate the infection). Cell type and time point are not known. The sample consisted of PBMCs or a T cell subset sorted from them (not recorded which). The CDR3 loop reads CASSLPGSLGFGQYF. The CDR3, as DNA: TGTGCCAGCAGTCTTCCCGGGTCCTTGGGGTTCGGGCAGTACTTC.